The 12 T cell receptor beta chains given below trace back to one sample, sequenced in a study of technical replicates of blood from a few donors. Assay used: immunoSEQ multiplex PCR; TCRdb lists only in-frame clones, some missing. The sample lists tens of thousands of clones; around 88% were seen once. The sequenced sample was PBMCs. The source is a human donor in good health. Some clones in this sample may be carry-over from other donors' samples.

The V gene is TRBV27, the J gene TRBJ1-2, with D perhaps matching TRBD1 (5 bases). Germline lookup yields CDR1 MNHEY and CDR2 SMNVEV (reference sequence). V was clipped by 4 bases and J by 7 bases, with 16 bases between them. The CDR3 has 14 amino acids. The CDR3 DNA reads TGTGCCAGCAGTTACGCGGGGCCCTCGAGTGGCTACACCTTC. Amino acids: CASSYAGPSSGYTF.

The chain joins TRBV5-6 to TRBJ1-1; TRBD1 aligns across 7 bases. V shed 5 bases and J 1 base; nucleotides not matched to a gene: 8. The CDR3 sequence is 15 residues long. CDR1 and CDR2 (germline): SGHDT, YYEEEE. Written as DNA, the CDR3 is TGTGCCAGCAGTTCCCGGGACAGACCGAACACTGAAGCTTTCTTT. Translating it yields CASSSRDRPNTEAFF.

This clone showed up just once. This rearrangement joins TRBV7-2 to TRBJ2-7, with 7 nucleotides matching TRBD2. J was trimmed by 6 bases and V by 8 bases; bases with no gene match: 7. In germline, CDR1 is SGHTA, CDR2 FQGNSA. This CDR3 has 12 amino acids. In nucleotides, the CDR3 is TGTGCCAGCGGGGGGGGAGGACGCGAGCAGTACTTC. Amino acids: CASGGGGREQYF.

The rearrangement joins TRBV5-6 to TRBJ2-7; 9 nucleotides align to TRBD1. The CDR3 has 13 residues. Germline values: CDR1 SGHDT, CDR2 YYEEEE. V lost 4 bases and J lost 7; bases outside the gene matches: 6. The CDR3 loop reads CASSGTGLGEQYF. The CDR3 DNA reads TGTGCCAGCAGCGGGACAGGGTTAGGGGAGCAGTACTTC.

This sequence joins TRBV4-2 and TRBJ1-2; unclear D gene. Trimming took off 0 bases at V and 7 bases at J, with 9 bases between the two ends. Germline V gives CDR1 LGHNA, CDR2 YNFKEQ. The CDR3 length is 13 residues. This CDR3 is CASSQDIRSGYTF. In DNA, the CDR3 is TGTGCCAGCAGCCAAGATATCCGGAGTGGCTACACCTTC.

The chain recombines TRBV30 with TRBJ1-2; the match to TRBD1 covers 7 bases. Germline V gene data show CDR1 as GTSNPN and CDR2 as SVGIG (reference sequence). V dropped 5 bases and J dropped 8; count of bases not matched to a gene: 8. CDR3 length: 12 residues. The DNA for the CDR3 is TGTGCCTGGCACCAACAGGGGAGCGGCTACACCTTC. Translating gives CAWHQQGSGYTF.

The CDR3 DNA sequence: TGCAGCGTTCACAGCGGGACTAACAATGAGCAGTTCTTC. This encodes CSVHSGTNNEQFF. V usage is TRBV29-1 and J usage is TRBJ2-1, with TRBD2 identical over 7 bases. V lost 5 bases, J lost 5 bases, and 6 bases stayed unmatched. CDR3 size: 13 residues. The V gene's germline CDR1 is SQVTM and CDR2 ANQGSEA.

The chain couples TRBV6-6 to TRBJ2-7; tentatively, D is TRBD2 (6 bases). The V end lost 11 bases, the J end lost 2 bases, and 19 bases lay between the germline ends. CDR1 and CDR2 (germline): MNHNY, SVGAGI (reference sequence). The CDR3 loop spans 14 amino acids. The CDR3 nucleotides are TGTGCCGGATCACGTGGGTCGGGAGCCTACGAGCAGTACTTC. Protein product: CAGSRGSGAYEQYF.

The CDR3 loop reads CSASLRGYTF. Written as DNA, the CDR3 is TGCAGTGCTAGTCTCCGTGGCTACACCTTC. The V and J genes are TRBV20-1 and TRBJ1-2; D gene ambiguous. The CDR3 length is 10 residues. In germline, CDR1 is DFQATT, CDR2 SNEGSKA (reference sequence). Trimming took 3 bases from V and 7 from J, leaving 6 bases between them.

This clone was seen just once. The chain combines TRBV2 with TRBJ1-3, with 7 bases that match TRBD1. This CDR3 is 13 amino acids long. The V gene's germline CDR1 is SNHLY and CDR2 FYNNEI. V gave up 7 bases and J gave up 4 bases; unmatched junction bases: 4. CDR3: CASKKGQGNTIYF. In DNA, the CDR3 is TGTGCCAGCAAAAAGGGACAGGGAAACACCATATATTTT.

The chain employs TRBV30 and TRBJ1-1; D not resolved. V was pared by 0 bases and J by 6 bases, with 11 bases between. Germline assignment: CDR1 GTSNPN and CDR2 SVGIG (reference sequence). The CDR3 runs 13 residues. The CDR3 here is CAWSVSLAAEAFF. The CDR3, as DNA: TGTGCCTGGAGTGTATCACTTGCCGCTGAAGCTTTCTTT.

V gene TRBV10-3 combines with J gene TRBJ2-7; D perhaps matches TRBD1 (5 bases). V lost 8 bases and J lost 0, with 11 bases in between. The CDR3 extends over 13 amino acids. Germline CDR1 ENHRY, CDR2 SYGVKD. CDR3 region: CAIGSGHSYEQYF. The CDR3 coding sequence is TGTGCCATCGGGTCAGGGCACTCCTACGAGCAGTACTTC.